Shown below are 16 T cell receptor beta chains from a single sample sequenced in a study of CD8+CD57+ T cells in acquired aplastic anemia. Profiles of TCR beta VDJ and CDR3 were generated from a genomic DNA template. TCRdb passed the reads through MiXCR, listing each CDR3 protein once. The sample includes about 180,000 distinct CDR3 sequences, less than 55% of them seen just once. The specimen was sorted CD4+, CD8+, or CD8+CD57+ T cells (not recorded which) from PBMCs. The receptor source for this set is a human donor in good health.

A note on this clonotype: Here the CDR3 omits its conserved ending phenylalanine or tryptophan, so a read error is the likely source. V is TRBV6-4 and J is TRBJ2-1; maybe TRBD1 (5 bases). The CDR3 spans 14 residues. The V gene lost 3 bases and the J gene lost 0 bases, with 6 bases spanning the gap. Germline CDR1 MRHNA, CDR2 SNTAGT. The CDR3 reads CASSEDSSYNEQFS. The CDR3 DNA sequence: TGTGCCAGCAGTGAAGACAGCTCCTACAATGAGCAGTTCTCC.

This clonotype occurred many times. The chain employs TRBV19 and TRBJ2-2; 7 bases are a match to TRBD2. Germline assignment: CDR1 LNHDA and CDR2 SQIVND (reference sequence). The CDR3 contains 15 residues. V was clipped by 7 bases and J by 6 bases; unmatched bases: 11. The DNA for the CDR3 is TGTGCCAGTACCTCCCCGAGGACTAGTCCCGGGGAGCTGTTTTTT. It yields the protein CASTSPRTSPGELFF.

This clonotype appeared many times. V and J are TRBV20-1 and TRBJ2-7; D possibly corresponds to TRBD1 (6 bases). Germline lookup yields CDR1 DFQATT and CDR2 SNEGSKA (reference sequence). The CDR3 runs to 13 residues. V was trimmed by 5 bases and J by 6 bases, leaving 17 bases between them. CDR3 sequence reads: CSASGHLGSEQYF. CDR3 DNA: TGCAGTGCTTCGGGACATCTAGGGTCCGAGCAGTACTTC.

This chain links TRBV2 with TRBJ2-5; 7 bases line up with TRBD1. V lost 7 bases and J lost 4; bases outside the gene matches: 6. CDR1 is SNHLY and CDR2 is FYNNEI in the germline V gene. The CDR3 is made up of 13 amino acids. CDR3 loop: CASTGTERETQYF. CDR3 DNA sequence: TGTGCCAGCACCGGGACAGAACGAGAGACCCAGTACTTC.

This clonotype was counted at least ten times. This chain joins TRBV5-1 and TRBJ2-5; D may be TRBD2 (5 bases). The CDR3 has 14 residues. The V gene's germline CDR1 is SGHRS and CDR2 YFSETQ. Trimming pared 0 bases from V and 4 bases from J, leaving 10 bases between. In DNA, the CDR3 is TGCGCCAGCAGCTTGGGATCGGGGAGAGAGACCCAGTACTTC. Its protein product is CASSLGSGRETQYF.

This clonotype was seen ten or more times. Written as DNA, the CDR3 is TGTGCCAGTAGTATTTCTCATATACAGGTCAGGAGCAATCAGCCCCAGCATTTT. Its translation: CASSISHIQVRSNQPQHF. The chain recombines TRBV19 with TRBJ1-5; possible D gene TRBD1, 5 bases. This CDR3 contains 18 residues. Trimming cost V 3 bases and J 1 base, with 19 bases left between them. Per the germline V gene, CDR1 is LNHDA and CDR2 is SQIVND (reference sequence). Variable domain in full (rest from reference TRBV19 and TRBJ1-5): DGGITQSPKYLFRKEGQNVTLSCEQNLNHDAMYWYRQDPGQGLRLIYYSQIVNDFQKGDIAEGYSVSREKKESFPLTVTSAQKNPTAFYLCASSISHIQVRSNQPQHFGDGTRLSIL.

Only a few counts were recorded for this clonotype. The chain uses TRBV7-8 and TRBJ2-7; D remains ambiguous. CDR3 length: 11 amino acids. The V end was cut by 6 bases, the J end by 3 bases, with 6 bases between. The germline gives CDR1 SGHVS, CDR2 FQNEAQ. The CDR3 is CASRNNYEQYF. In nucleotides, the CDR3 is TGTGCCAGCAGGAACAACTACGAGCAGTACTTC.

The chain carries TRBV7-3 and TRBJ1-3; no clear D. V dropped 5 bases and J dropped 0 bases, with 8 bases sitting between them. Germline values: CDR1 SGHTA, CDR2 FQGTGA. CDR3 length equals 14 residues. CDR3 bases: TGTGCCAGCAGCCTGACGAGCTCTGGAAACACCATATATTTT. Amino acids: CASSLTSSGNTIYF. The full variable domain, in which reference TRBV7-3 and TRBJ1-3 provide the parts outside the CDR3, is GAGVSQTPSNKVTEKGKYVELRCDPISGHTALYWYRQSLGQGPEFLIYFQGTGAADDSGLPNDRFFAVRPEGSVSTLKIQRTERGDSAVYLCASSLTSSGNTIYFGEGSWLTVV.

The rearrangement joins TRBV3-1 to TRBJ2-5; no clear D gene. The CDR3 covers 13 residues. Germline values: CDR1 LGHDT, CDR2 YNNKEL (reference sequence). V lost 0 bases to trimming and J lost 7 bases, with 9 bases between them. The CDR3 nucleotides are TGTGCCAGCAGCCAAGAAATGGGCAGGACCCAGTACTTC. It translates to CASSQEMGRTQYF.

This chain uses TRBV7-8 with TRBJ1-2; 11 nucleotides line up with TRBD1. This CDR3 contains 15 residues. Germline loops: CDR1 SGHVS, CDR2 FQNEAQ. The trim removed 2 bases at V and 3 bases at J, leaving 2 bases unmatched. The CDR3 DNA sequence: TGTGCCAGCAGCTTACAGGGACAGGGGGACTATGGCTACACCTTC. Amino acids: CASSLQGQGDYGYTF.

This clonotype showed up many times. One end of the junction is discordant with germline, which a read error may explain. The chain employs TRBV20-1 and TRBJ1-2; no clear D gene. Germline CDR1 reads DFQATT; CDR2 reads SNEGSKA (reference sequence). This CDR3 contains 13 residues. CDR3 protein: CSARDTRSSGYTF. The CDR3 coding sequence is TGCAGTGCTCGAGACACGCGGTCGAGTGGCTACACCTTC.

In this sample, this clonotype turned up many times. V usage is TRBV5-1 and J usage is TRBJ1-2, with TRBD1 matching over 7 bases. Trimming cost V 4 bases and J 4 bases; bases outside gene matches: 10. This CDR3 contains 15 residues. Germline V gene data show CDR1 as SGHRS and CDR2 as YFSETQ. The CDR3 DNA reads TGCGCCAGCAGCCTGACGGGACAGCAGATCTATGGCTACACCTTC. Protein product: CASSLTGQQIYGYTF.

In nucleotides, the CDR3 is TGTGCCAGCAGTTGGGGACTAGCGGGAGGGGGTTACAATGAGCAGTTCTTC. This translates into CASSWGLAGGGYNEQFF. This chain links TRBV27 with TRBJ2-1; 16 bases are shared with TRBD2. V was pared by 4 bases and J by 4 bases, with 4 bases of the junction left unmatched. The CDR3 has 17 amino acids. CDR1 is MNHEY and CDR2 is SMNVEV in the germline V gene (reference sequence).

The sample holds many counts of this clonotype. The rearrangement links TRBV10-3 to TRBJ2-5; 7 nucleotides match TRBD1. The CDR3 is 13 residues long. V shed 7 bases, J shed 4 bases, and the junction held 6 bases outside the gene matches. Germline CDR1 reads ENHRY; CDR2 reads SYGVKD. The CDR3 protein is CAITDRAGETQYF. CDR3 coding DNA: TGTGCCATCACTGACAGGGCGGGAGAGACCCAGTACTTC.

This clonotype was recorded once. The chain links TRBV19 to TRBJ1-2; D remains ambiguous. V lost 0 bases, J lost 5 bases, and 13 bases lay in between. Germline CDR1 and CDR2: LNHDA and SQIVND (reference sequence). The CDR3 is 15 amino acids. This chain's CDR3 is CASSIEAGGKYGYTF. In nucleotides, the CDR3 is TGTGCCAGTAGTATAGAGGCAGGTGGCAAATATGGCTACACCTTC.

The gene calls are TRBV7-3 and TRBJ2-5; D remains unclear. The CDR3 loop spans 15 amino acids. V dropped 5 bases and J dropped 0 bases, with 13 bases sitting between them. Germline V gives CDR1 SGHTA, CDR2 FQGTGA. The CDR3 nucleotides read TGTGCCAGCAGCCTAGGGTTGAGGTACCAAGAGACCCAGTACTTC. This codes for CASSLGLRYQETQYF.